This T cell receptor (beta chain) was sequenced for a study of blood T cell repertoires in COVID-19. Study-wide background: PBMCs, B-cell-depleted T cells, or T cells provided the cDNA or gDNA that made up the material.

In the original workflow: Estimation of nucleated cell counts relied on the amplification of reference gene primers. Clones were sequenced by immunoSEQ multiplex PCR, and TCRdb holds only the in-frame ones, with some missing. V and J calls and clone size follow that table, whereas D and trimming were derived from the DNA. This table has under 95,000 clones, around 88% appearing once. Material for sequencing was peripheral blood. This clonotype originated in a man aged 55 to 69 with acute or convalescent COVID-19.

The CDR3, as DNA: TGTGCCAGCAGCCTCGGACAGGGTTCCTATGGCTACACCTTC. Protein sequence: CASSLGQGSYGYTF. The chain links TRBV11-2 to TRBJ1-2; 8 bases fit TRBD1. After removal of 5 bases from V and 4 bases from J, the junction contained 6 bases not matched to a gene. The CDR3 runs 14 residues. Germline V gene data show CDR1 as SGHAT and CDR2 as FQNNGV.